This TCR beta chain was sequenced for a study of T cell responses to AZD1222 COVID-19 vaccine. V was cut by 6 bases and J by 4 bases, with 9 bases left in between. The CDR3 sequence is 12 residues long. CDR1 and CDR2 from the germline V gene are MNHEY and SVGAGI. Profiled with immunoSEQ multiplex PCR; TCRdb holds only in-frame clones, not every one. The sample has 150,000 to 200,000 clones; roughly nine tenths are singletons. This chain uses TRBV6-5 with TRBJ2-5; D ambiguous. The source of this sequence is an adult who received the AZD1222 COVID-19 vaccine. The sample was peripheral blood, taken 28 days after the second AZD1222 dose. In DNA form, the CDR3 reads TGTGCCAGCAGGACAACTCTAGAGACCCAGTACTTC. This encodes CASRTTLETQYF.